This paragraph covers one T cell receptor beta chain sequence. The antigen is unknown. The sample is drawn from a study of T cell responses to AZD1222 COVID-19 vaccine. General study results and limits: The donors showed a predominance of white British ancestry and of females, with possible underestimation of clonal diversity. AZD1222 recipients seropositive at baseline numbered only six.

Assay used: immunoSEQ multiplex PCR; TCRdb lists only in-frame clones, some missing. The data contain tens of thousands of clones, 84% of them singletons. With 4 bases clipped from V and 2 bases from J, the junction kept 13 bases outside the gene matches. The CDR3 has 18 residues. CDR1 is LGHNA, CDR2 YSLEER, per germline. The sample consisted of peripheral blood, taken on day 0 of AZD1222 vaccination. This rearrangement joins TRBV4-3 to TRBJ2-1; 8 bases fit TRBD2. The TCR comes from an adult in good health. DNA for the CDR3: TGCGCCAGCAGCCGCATAGCTGGCGGGGGGCCTACCTACAATGAGCAGTTCTTC. Amino acids: CASSRIAGGGPTYNEQFF.